Shown below are 25 T cell receptor beta chains from a single sample sequenced in a study of regulatory T cells in long-lasting Graves disease. HTBI primers from iRepertoire and Arm-PCR of CDR3 regions yielded the TCR beta libraries. TCRdb passed the multiplex PCR reads through MiXCR, listing each CDR3 protein once. Of fewer than 550,000 distinct CDR3 sequences listed, approximately 16% are singletons. Indicated time point: newly diagnosed GD, antithyroid drugs for less than 3 months. The TCR library was made from RNA that had been extracted from PBMCs in TRIzol. This same sample was also part of a study on T cells in Graves' hyperthyroidism and ophthalmopathy.

This material consisted of peripheral blood mononuclear cells (PBMCs), taken at new diagnosis, from a patient treated with antithyroid drugs. Every receptor here comes from a woman between 18 and 29 years old with Graves disease.

This clonotype was counted a few times. The chain employs TRBV3-1 and TRBJ2-3; D is perhaps TRBD1 or TRBD2 (5 bases each). Germline CDR1 LGHDT, CDR2 YNNKEL (reference sequence). V lost 1 base and J 6 bases, leaving 20 bases between the germline ends. The CDR3 is made up of 17 amino acids. The CDR3 bases are TGTGCCAGCAGCCAAGTGTCCGGGGCCCGCAGGGCCGATACGCAGTATTTT. As protein: CASSQVSGARRADTQYF.

The V call is TRBV19, the J call TRBJ2-3; unclear D gene. V gave up 2 bases and J gave up 0 bases, with 9 bases separating them. This CDR3 has 15 residues. Germline lookup yields CDR1 LNHDA and CDR2 SQIVND (reference sequence). CDR3 sequence reads: CASSIIGSSTDTQYF. The CDR3 DNA reads TGTGCCAGTAGTATAATAGGGTCTAGCACAGATACGCAGTATTTT.

This clonotype was seen at least ten times. The gene calls are TRBV2 and TRBJ1-5; D call uncertain. V was trimmed by 3 bases and J by 0 bases, leaving 9 bases between them. The CDR3 loop spans 15 amino acids. CDR1 is SNHLY and CDR2 is FYNNEI in the germline V gene. The CDR3 here is CASSDVRVSNQPQHF. In nucleotides, the CDR3 is TGTGCCAGCAGTGATGTCAGAGTTAGCAATCAGCCCCAGCATTTT.

This rearrangement joins TRBV11-2 to TRBJ2-3; tentative D call: TRBD2 (5 bases). This CDR3 spans 15 amino acids. Germline V gene sequence: CDR1 SGHAT, CDR2 FQNNGV. V dropped 4 bases and J dropped 1 base, with 12 bases sitting between them. The CDR3 nucleotides are TGTGCCAGCAGCTCTTGGCAGGAGGGCACAGATACGCAGTATTTT. Amino acid sequence: CASSSWQEGTDTQYF.

As for this clonotype: The conserved phenylalanine or tryptophan is not found at the CDR3 terminus, so this likely reflects a read error. V gene TRBV5-1 combines with J gene TRBJ2-2, with 9 bases matching TRBD2. The J segment lost 4 bases and the V segment lost 0 bases, leaving 4 bases of the junction unmatched. The CDR3 is made up of 16 amino acids. The germline gives CDR1 SGHRS, CDR2 YFSETQ. CDR3 amino acids: CASSLGGRAITGELFS. The CDR3 DNA reads TGCGCCAGCAGCTTGGGCGGGAGGGCCATCACCGGGGAGCTGTTTTCT.

This clonotype was seen many times. The J gene is TRBJ2-1, the V gene TRBV20-1; 13 nucleotides line up with TRBD2. J was trimmed by 9 bases and V by 0 bases; bases with no gene match: 5. Germline lookup yields CDR1 DFQATT and CDR2 SNEGSKA (reference sequence). The CDR3 covers 15 residues. CDR3 protein: CSARDGTSGNSEQFF. CDR3 bases: TGCAGTGCTAGAGATGGGACTAGCGGGAACAGTGAGCAGTTCTTC.

This rearrangement joins TRBV6-1 to TRBJ1-1; a weak D match, TRBD1 (6 bases). This CDR3 has 13 residues. The V end lost 6 bases, the J end lost 11 bases, and 19 bases lay between the germline ends. From germline, CDR1 is MNHNS and CDR2 SASEGT. The chain's CDR3 is CASRGGESSFAFF. Written as DNA, the CDR3 is TGTGCCAGCAGAGGGGGGGAATCTAGTTTCGCTTTCTTT.

This clonotype has a count of ten or more. This rearrangement joins TRBV20-1 to TRBJ1-1; 8 bases map to TRBD1. CDR1 and CDR2 from the germline V gene are DFQATT and SNEGSKA (reference sequence). J was trimmed by 2 bases and V by 8 bases; bases with no gene match: 10. The CDR3 is 14 amino acids. The CDR3 spells CSYDRGRKNTEAFF. CDR3 nucleotides: TGCAGTTATGACAGGGGCCGGAAAAACACTGAAGCTTTCTTT.

This clonotype was counted ten times or more. In DNA, the CDR3 is TGCAGTGCGGATCGGGACAGGGGGTTTTACGAGCAGTACTTC. This gives the protein CSADRDRGFYEQYF. The genes are TRBV20-1 and TRBJ2-7; 11 bases map to TRBD1. The CDR3 has 14 amino acids. With 6 bases clipped from V and 4 bases from J, the junction kept 8 bases outside the gene matches. Germline CDR1 DFQATT, CDR2 SNEGSKA (reference sequence).

This clonotype was seen at least ten times. The chain has TRBV3-1 and TRBJ1-2; D is unclear. V shed 6 bases and J shed 8 bases, with 16 bases lying between them. The CDR3 runs to 13 residues. From germline, CDR1 is LGHDT and CDR2 YNNKEL (reference sequence). The CDR3 nucleotides are TGTGCCAGCAGAGAGACCTCTTCGGGGGGCTACACCTTC. Its translation is CASRETSSGGYTF.

This clonotype was picked up a small number of times. The V and J genes are TRBV6-1 and TRBJ2-6; 7 bases line up with TRBD1. The CDR3 runs 18 residues. V was pared by 7 bases and J by 0 bases, with 12 bases of the junction left unmatched. In germline, CDR1 is MNHNS, CDR2 SASEGT. In DNA form, the CDR3 reads TGTGCCAGCAAAACAGGGGACATAATTAGCTCTGGGGCCAACGTCCTGACTTTC. It codes for CASKTGDIISSGANVLTF.

This clonotype occurred many times. V is TRBV10-3 and J is TRBJ2-1; 8 bases line up with TRBD1. The CDR3 extends over 10 amino acids. Germline-derived CDR1 and CDR2 are ENHRY and SYGVKD. Trimming removed 11 bases from V and 10 bases from J; junction bases left unmatched: 4. DNA for the CDR3: TGTGCCGCAGGGACAGGAGAGCAGTTCTTC. Residues: CAAGTGEQFF.

This clonotype was counted only a few times. The J gene is TRBJ1-4, the V gene TRBV29-1, with TRBD1 matching 10 bases. CDR1 SQVTM and CDR2 ANQGSEA come from the germline V gene. The ends lost 5 bases at V and 6 bases at J; junction bases unmatched: 3. The CDR3 consists of 13 residues. This chain's CDR3 is CSVWDRGDEKLFF. The CDR3, as DNA: TGCAGCGTTTGGGACAGGGGCGATGAAAAACTGTTTTTT. The full variable domain, completed using reference TRBV29-1 and TRBJ1-4, is SAVISQKPSRDICQRGTSLTIQCQVDSQVTMMFWYRQQPGQSLTLIATANQGSEATYESGFVIDKFPISRPNLTFSTLTVSNMSPEDSSIYLCSVWDRGDEKLFFGSGTQLSVL.

This clonotype was observed at least ten times. The chain recombines TRBV12-3 or TRBV12-4 with TRBJ2-5; no definite D call. With 7 bases removed from V and 2 bases from J, the gap between germline ends came to 11 bases. The length of the CDR3 is 13 residues. The chain's CDR3 is CASNLYGQETQYF. The CDR3 DNA sequence: TGTGCCAGCAACCTATACGGTCAAGAGACCCAGTACTTC.

This clonotype occurred a few times. The V gene is TRBV30, the J gene TRBJ2-1; tentative D call: TRBD1 (5 bases). The CDR3 has 15 residues. Trimming left V 1 base short and J 9 bases short, with 19 bases between. Germline-derived CDR1 and CDR2 are GTSNPN and SVGIG (reference sequence). This CDR3 reads CAWSGRGTNIPEQFF. CDR3 in DNA: TGTGCCTGGAGTGGTAGGGGCACGAATATTCCTGAGCAGTTCTTC.

As concerns this clonotype: A much larger clone is a single base away; this may be a read error. The V gene is TRBV3-1, the J gene TRBJ2-4; perhaps TRBD1 as D (6 bases). Per germline, CDR1 LGHDT and CDR2 YNNKEL (reference sequence). The CDR3 covers 16 residues. V gave up 1 base and J gave up 0 bases, with 10 bases separating them. The CDR3 region is CASSQVVTGAKNIQYF. The CDR3 nucleotides are TGTGCCAGCAGCCAAGTGGTGACAGGAGCCAAAAACATTCAGTACTTC. The entire variable domain, with the rest obtained from reference TRBV3-1 and TRBJ2-4, is as follows: DTAVSQTPKYLVTQMGNDKSIKCEQNLGHDTMYWYKQDSKKFLKIMFSYNNKELIINETVPNRFSPKSPDKAHLNLHINSLELGDSAVYFCASSQVVTGAKNIQYFGAGTRLSVL.

This clonotype was observed many times. The chain is built from TRBV13 and TRBJ2-1; 10 bases agree with TRBD2. This CDR3 has 15 residues. V lost 5 bases, J lost 4 bases, and 5 bases stayed unmatched. Germline-derived CDR1 and CDR2 are PRHDT and FYEKMQ (reference sequence). The CDR3 nucleotides read TGTGCCAGCAGCCGTTCTAGCGGGGGTTACAATGAGCAGTTCTTC. This translates into CASSRSSGGYNEQFF.

This chain uses TRBV6-1 with TRBJ2-6; D could derive from TRBD1 or TRBD2 (6 bases each). The CDR3 loop spans 14 amino acids. Germline V gives CDR1 MNHNS, CDR2 SASEGT. The V and J ends lost 7 bases and 9 bases respectively, with 16 bases between them. The CDR3 is CASNEGGVVNVLTF. CDR3 DNA: TGTGCCAGCAATGAGGGGGGAGTAGTCAACGTCCTGACTTTC.

In its sample, this clonotype was seen many times. The V call is TRBV12-3 or TRBV12-4, the J call TRBJ1-2, with unresolved D. Deletions cut 1 base from V and 4 bases from J, with 13 bases between. The CDR3 is made up of 15 amino acids. CDR3 DNA: TGTGCCAGCAGTTTAGGGAGACGGACCATCTATGGCTACACCTTC. Amino acids: CASSLGRRTIYGYTF.

In this sample, this clonotype turned up many times. The J gene is TRBJ1-1, the V gene TRBV7-3; 8 nucleotides match TRBD1. The germline gives CDR1 SGHTA, CDR2 FQGTGA. There are 13 residues in the CDR3. V lost 6 bases, J lost 5 bases, and 5 bases stayed unmatched. DNA for the CDR3: TGTGCCAGCAGTTCAGGACAGGGAACTGAAGCTTTCTTT. This encodes CASSSGQGTEAFF.

This clonotype has a count of ten or more. The rearrangement uses TRBV10-1 and TRBJ2-5, with 14 bases matching TRBD2. V trimming: 9 bases; J trimming: 4 bases; junction bases outside the gene matches: 10. CDR1 and CDR2 from the germline V gene are WNHNN and SYGVQD (reference sequence). CDR3 size: 16 residues. CDR3 bases: TGCGCCAGACCGGGACTAGCGGGAGTGATGGGAGAGACCCAGTACTTC. As protein: CARPGLAGVMGETQYF.

This clonotype was detected a few times. V gene TRBV14 combines with J gene TRBJ2-1, with D unresolved. Germline CDR1 is SGHDN and CDR2 is FVKESK. V was trimmed by 1 base and J by 7 bases, leaving 14 bases between them. The CDR3 has 15 amino acids. CDR3 amino acids: CASSQGVNLRNEQFF. The CDR3 nucleotides are TGTGCCAGCAGCCAAGGGGTTAATCTTAGGAATGAGCAGTTCTTC.

This clonotype showed up just a few times. The chain has TRBV4-1 and TRBJ1-5; no reliable D call. Germline CDR1 is MGHRA and CDR2 is YSYEKL. V was trimmed by 4 bases and J by 5 bases, leaving 9 bases between them. The CDR3 totals 13 residues. The CDR3 DNA follows: TGCGCCAGCAGCCGCCCCGGGGATCAGCCCCAGCATTTT. Its translation is CASSRPGDQPQHF.

The chain is built from TRBV12-3 or TRBV12-4 and TRBJ2-5; 12 nucleotides align to TRBD2. This CDR3 is built from 15 residues. J gave up 3 bases and V 5 bases, and 4 bases lay outside the gene matches. The CDR3 DNA is TGTGCCAGCAGTCCCCGACTAGCGGGAGAAGAGACCCAGTACTTC. This gives the protein CASSPRLAGEETQYF.

Ten or more counts support this clonotype. V is TRBV6-5 and J is TRBJ2-7; D is perhaps TRBD1 or TRBD2 (5 bases each). CDR3 size: 15 residues. Between the trimmed V and J ends, which lost 2 bases and 6 bases, there was a span of 17 bases. The germline CDR1 and CDR2 sequences are MNHEY and SVGAGI. Here the CDR3 reads CASSYARVSGGEQYF. The CDR3, as DNA: TGTGCCAGCAGTTACGCCCGAGTTTCTGGGGGCGAGCAGTACTTC.